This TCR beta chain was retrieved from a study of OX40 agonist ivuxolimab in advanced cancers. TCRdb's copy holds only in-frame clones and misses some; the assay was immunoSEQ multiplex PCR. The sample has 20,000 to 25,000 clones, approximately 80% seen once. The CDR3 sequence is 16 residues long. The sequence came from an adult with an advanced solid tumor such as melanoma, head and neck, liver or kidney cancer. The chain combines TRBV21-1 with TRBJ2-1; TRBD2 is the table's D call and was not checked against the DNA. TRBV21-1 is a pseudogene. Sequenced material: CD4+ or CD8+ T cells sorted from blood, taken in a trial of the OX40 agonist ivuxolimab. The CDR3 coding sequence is TGTGCCAGCAGCACTCCAACCCGGACTAGAAGCGATGAGCAGTTCTTC. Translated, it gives CASSTPTRTRSDEQFF.